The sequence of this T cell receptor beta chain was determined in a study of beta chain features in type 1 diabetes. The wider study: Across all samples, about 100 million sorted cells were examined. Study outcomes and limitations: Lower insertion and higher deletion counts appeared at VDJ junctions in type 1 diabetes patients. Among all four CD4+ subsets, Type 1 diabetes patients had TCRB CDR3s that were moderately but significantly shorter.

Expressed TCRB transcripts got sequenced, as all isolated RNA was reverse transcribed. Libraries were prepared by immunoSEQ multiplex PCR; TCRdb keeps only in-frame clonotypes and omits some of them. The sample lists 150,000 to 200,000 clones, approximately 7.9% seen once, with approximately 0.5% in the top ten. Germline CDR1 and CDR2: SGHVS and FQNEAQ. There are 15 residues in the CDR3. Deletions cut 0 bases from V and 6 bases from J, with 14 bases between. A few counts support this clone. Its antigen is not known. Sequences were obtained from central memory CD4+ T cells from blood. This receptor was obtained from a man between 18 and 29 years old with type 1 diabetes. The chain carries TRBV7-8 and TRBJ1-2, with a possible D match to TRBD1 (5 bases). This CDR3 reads CASSLALFREDGYTF. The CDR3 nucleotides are TGTGCCAGCAGCTTAGCGCTATTCAGGGAGGATGGCTACACCTTC. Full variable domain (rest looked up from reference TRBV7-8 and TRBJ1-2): GAGVSQSPRYKVAKRGQDVALRCDPISGHVSLFWYQQALGQGPEFLTYFQNEAQLDKSGLPSDRFFAERPEGSVSTLKIQRTQQEDSAVYLCASSLALFREDGYTFGSGTRLTVV.